This T cell receptor beta chain appears in the sequencing data of a study of molecular identifiers for immune sequencing clone quantification. Across the whole study: RNA from approximately 20,000 or 98,000 naive CD8 cells was split five ways in replicates, with four sequenced. Study-level results: Highly expanded clone sizes could be underestimated through barcode sharing by identical TCR molecules. Among 800,000 to 1,000,000 naive cells, spiked Jurkat TCR RNA from a single cell was reportedly detectable.

TCRdb processed the PCR reads anew with MiXCR; each CDR3 protein has one entry. The sample records around 65,000 distinct CDR3 sequences, roughly 17% being singletons. With respect to this clonotype: Its cognate antigen is unknown. A much larger clone differs by one base, so this may be a read error.

Naive CD8 T cells were picked out by sorting for CD8+CD4-CCR7+CD45RA+. The specimen sequenced was naive CD8+ T cells from blood, with Jurkat cell RNA spiked in. The subset denotes: FACS-sorted CD8+CD4-CCR7+CD45RA+ naive T cells. The origin of this receptor is a human donor in good health. Some libraries in this study had Jurkat cell RNA spiked in.

This CDR3 is CATSSGQGLYNEQFF. The CDR3 bases are TGTGCCACCAGCTCCGGACAGGGACTTTACAATGAGCAGTTCTTC. The chain uses TRBV7-8 and TRBJ2-1; TRBD1 matches 8 bases. Germline loops: CDR1 SGHVS, CDR2 FQNEAQ. CDR3 length: 15 amino acids.